Listed below are T cell receptor beta chains from one sample, sequenced in a study of chemoradiotherapy in HPV16-positive cancers. Sequenced by immunoSEQ multiplex PCR; TCRdb stores in-frame clones only, minus some. The sample includes about 7,900 clones, less than 80% of them seen just once. This sample was obtained from a patient who underwent chemoradiotherapy. These receptors came from a human donor with HPV-associated anogenital cancer. Both conserved end residues are trimmed from each CDR3. Part of the rows lack a size; the others show once, few, many or a class for expanded clones.

j_call: TRBJ2-4
clone_size: NA
v_call: TRBV25-1
cdr3_aa: ASRGTFLNIQY

j_call: TRBJ1-3
clone_size: NA
v_call: TRBV1
cdr3_aa: TSSQSRPGAGNTIY

j_call: TRBJ2-3
clone_size: NA
v_call: TRBV4-3
cdr3_aa: ASSQLGTSGASTDMQY

j_call: TRBJ1-4
clone_size: few
v_call: TRBV6-6
cdr3_aa: ASSYAGLGEKLF

j_call: TRBJ2-7
clone_size: NA
v_call: TRBV27
cdr3_aa: ASSLRVGSSYEQY

j_call: TRBJ2-2
clone_size: NA
v_call: TRBV7-9
cdr3_aa: ASSLWDINTGELF

j_call: TRBJ2-5
clone_size: NA
v_call: TRBV4-3
cdr3_aa: ASSQDRSSLETQY

j_call: TRBJ2-2
clone_size: NA
v_call: TRBV6-5
cdr3_aa: ASSRGSRTGELF

j_call: TRBJ2-3
clone_size: NA
v_call: TRBV5-4
cdr3_aa: ASSLNTAGGIDTQY

j_call: TRBJ1-2
clone_size: once
v_call: TRBV5-4
cdr3_aa: ASSVLQGSPGYT

j_call: TRBJ1-5
clone_size: NA
v_call: TRBV4-1
cdr3_aa: ASSQGPHNREQPQH

j_call: TRBJ2-1
clone_size: NA
v_call: TRBV10-3
cdr3_aa: AISESRGERDEQF

j_call: TRBJ2-5
clone_size: NA
v_call: TRBV10-1
cdr3_aa: ASSQLLAGVETQY

j_call: TRBJ2-2
clone_size: NA
v_call: TRBV7-6
cdr3_aa: ASSLGRSGELF

j_call: TRBJ2-1
clone_size: NA
v_call: TRBV5-8
cdr3_aa: ASSLGGRSMDEQF

j_call: TRBJ2-1
clone_size: NA
v_call: TRBV9
cdr3_aa: ASIIANEQF

j_call: TRBJ1-1
clone_size: NA
v_call: TRBV5-1
cdr3_aa: ASSPDAMNTEAF

j_call: TRBJ2-3
clone_size: NA
v_call: TRBV5-1
cdr3_aa: ASSLSGKTDTQY

j_call: TRBJ1-6
clone_size: NA
v_call: TRBV4-1
cdr3_aa: ASSQDQTGNSPLH

j_call: TRBJ2-7
clone_size: NA
v_call: TRBV19
cdr3_aa: ASSPTGHEQY

j_call: TRBJ2-1
clone_size: NA
v_call: TRBV15
cdr3_aa: ATSRGGQGDNEQF

j_call: TRBJ2-7
clone_size: NA
v_call: TRBV7-2
cdr3_aa: ASSETGTLPYEQY

j_call: TRBJ2-5
clone_size: once
v_call: TRBV7-2
cdr3_aa: ASSLTRQETQY

j_call: TRBJ2-7
clone_size: NA
v_call: TRBV27
cdr3_aa: ASSLLGGLAGSYEQY

j_call: TRBJ2-5
clone_size: NA
v_call: TRBV5-4
cdr3_aa: ASSLPGGLETQY

j_call: TRBJ1-1
clone_size: NA
v_call: TRBV27
cdr3_aa: ASSLYRGKTEAF

j_call: TRBJ1-1
clone_size: NA
v_call: TRBV25-1
cdr3_aa: ASSDNWWSGGGTEAF

j_call: TRBJ1-6
clone_size: NA
v_call: TRBV7-9
cdr3_aa: ASSPPLTGKDSPLH

j_call: TRBJ2-2
clone_size: once
v_call: TRBV28
cdr3_aa: ASRRNTNTGELF

j_call: TRBJ2-1
clone_size: NA
v_call: TRBV6-4
cdr3_aa: ASSTLSGGAYNEQF

j_call: TRBJ2-1
clone_size: few
v_call: TRBV5-1
cdr3_aa: ASSSFSGENEQF

j_call: TRBJ2-2
clone_size: NA
v_call: TRBV7-9
cdr3_aa: ASSASQGRGELF

j_call: TRBJ1-1
clone_size: once
v_call: TRBV7-2
cdr3_aa: ASSSPKAF

j_call: TRBJ2-1
clone_size: NA
v_call: TRBV7-2
cdr3_aa: ASSLDGGEGNEQF

j_call: TRBJ1-5
clone_size: once
v_call: TRBV25-1
cdr3_aa: ASSAGVNQPQH